The 32 T cell receptor beta chains given below trace back to one sample, sequenced in a study of shared clonotypes between healthy human individuals. The data were produced by immunoSEQ multiplex PCR, yet TCRdb's version contains in-frame clones alone and is incomplete. Altogether over 2,000,000 clones are present, 93% being singletons, with the ten largest covering approximately 1.6%. Naive CD8 cells comprised CD45RO-negative, CCR7-positively selected cells, excluding terminally differentiated effector memory CD45RA+ cells. The material sequenced was naive CD8+ T cells from PBMCs. All receptors derive from a man younger than 35 in good health. Some clones in this sample may be carry-over from other donors' samples.

On this clone: Additional DNA sequences in this sample encode the identical CDR3. The chain employs TRBV9 and TRBJ1-4, with D hard to call. The germline V gene has CDR1 SGDLS and CDR2 YYNGEE. V dropped 0 bases and J dropped 4 bases, with 4 bases sitting between them. The CDR3 is made up of 13 amino acids. CDR3 nucleotides: TGTGCCAGCAGCGTAGGTAGTAATGAAAAACTGTTTTTT. Translated: CASSVGSNEKLFF.

This clone was detected only once. This rearrangement joins TRBV7-8 to TRBJ1-2, with 9 bases lining up with TRBD1. CDR3 length: 15 amino acids. Looked up from germline, CDR1 is SGHVS and CDR2 is FQNEAQ. The V and J ends lost 3 bases and 6 bases, in that order; junction bases with no gene match: 8. For the CDR3, the DNA is TGTGCCAGCAGCTTGGACAGGGGCGGGGTGGATGGCTACACCTTC. Its translation is CASSLDRGGVDGYTF.

The chain links TRBV9 to TRBJ2-1, with 13 bases lining up with TRBD2. Losses at the gene ends were 3 bases for V and 4 bases for J; bases not matched to a gene: 4. Germline CDR1 and CDR2: SGDLS and YYNGEE. The CDR3 spans 16 residues. This chain's CDR3 is CASSALAGGVYNEQFF. The CDR3 bases are TGTGCCAGCAGCGCACTAGCGGGAGGGGTATACAATGAGCAGTTCTTC.

This clone appeared once. The rearrangement joins TRBV27 to TRBJ1-2; unclear D gene. This CDR3 is built from 13 residues. Trimming cost V 7 bases and J 2 bases, with 11 bases left between them. In germline, CDR1 is MNHEY, CDR2 SMNVEV (reference sequence). The DNA of the CDR3 is TGTGCCAGCATGGCCCCGGAGAACTATGGCTACACCTTC. Translated, it gives CASMAPENYGYTF.

The genes are TRBV5-8 and TRBJ2-1, with D tentatively TRBD1 (6 bases). This CDR3 is 15 amino acids long. The V and J ends lost 4 bases and 1 base respectively, with 12 bases between them. CDR1 is SGHTS and CDR2 is YDEGEE in the germline V gene. For the CDR3, the DNA is TGTGCCAGCAGCGAAGCCGACAGGTCCTACAATGAGCAGTTCTTC. This gives the protein CASSEADRSYNEQFF.

This clone occurred once. The chain links TRBV7-9 to TRBJ2-7; D gene unclear. Germline V gene sequence: CDR1 SEHNR, CDR2 FQNEAQ (reference sequence). The CDR3 has 12 amino acids. Trimming pared 5 bases from V and 3 bases from J, leaving 8 bases between. This CDR3 is CASSTRFYEQYF. CDR3 DNA: TGTGCCAGCAGCACTCGTTTCTACGAGCAGTACTTC.

This chain links TRBV5-6 with TRBJ2-7; weak D call: TRBD2 (6 bases). V lost 4 bases and J 4 bases, leaving 18 bases between the germline ends. The CDR3 runs to 15 residues. Per the germline V gene, CDR1 is SGHDT and CDR2 is YYEEEE. The DNA of the CDR3 is TGTGCCAGCAGCCAGGGAGGAGGGAAACGTTACGAGCAGTACTTC. Amino acids: CASSQGGGKRYEQYF.

The chain has TRBV4-1 and TRBJ2-1, with TRBD2 matching 10 bases. This CDR3 region has 15 residues. CDR1 MGHRA and CDR2 YSYEKL come from the germline V gene. The ends lost 3 bases at V and 7 bases at J; junction bases unmatched: 6. CDR3 protein: CASSHVLSGRNEQFF. The CDR3 coding sequence is TGCGCCAGCAGCCATGTTCTTAGCGGGAGGAATGAGCAGTTCTTC.

CDR3 residues: CASSAFSGNYEQYF. DNA of the CDR3: TGTGCCAGCAGTGCGTTTAGCGGGAACTACGAGCAGTACTTC. J is TRBJ2-7 and V is TRBV6-4; 8 bases line up with TRBD2. CDR1 and CDR2 (germline): MRHNA, SNTAGT. There are 14 residues in the CDR3. V lost 4 bases to trimming and J lost 3 bases; unmatched junction nucleotides: 5.

The J gene is TRBJ2-7, the V gene TRBV13; D possibly uses TRBD1 or TRBD2 (7 bases each). This CDR3 spans 15 amino acids. V was shortened by 5 bases and J by 5 bases, with 19 bases between the two germline ends. The germline CDR1 and CDR2 sequences are PRHDT and FYEKMQ (reference sequence). The CDR3 nucleotides are TGTGCCAGCAGCCCCACAGGGGAGCGGGAAAACGAGCAGTACTTC. Protein product: CASSPTGERENEQYF.

V is TRBV27 and J is TRBJ2-1; 11 bases fit TRBD2. V shed 4 bases and J 0 bases; nucleotides not matched to a gene: 11. CDR1 is MNHEY, CDR2 SMNVEV, per germline (reference sequence). This CDR3 is 19 amino acids long. The CDR3 is CASSWIRTSGRSSYNEQFF. The CDR3 region has the DNA TGTGCCAGCAGTTGGATCAGGACTAGCGGGCGCTCCTCCTACAATGAGCAGTTCTTC.

This sequence joins TRBV30 and TRBJ2-2; 7 bases align to TRBD2. Trimming at V came to 5 bases and at J to 4 bases, leaving 7 bases not matched to a gene. The CDR3 has 14 residues. The germline V gene encodes CDR1 GTSNPN and CDR2 SVGIG (reference sequence). The CDR3 protein is CAWRRGLRTGELFF. The CDR3 DNA sequence: TGTGCCTGGCGGCGGGGACTACGCACCGGGGAGCTGTTTTTT.

V and J are TRBV9 and TRBJ2-3; 12 bases are shared with TRBD2. From germline, CDR1 is SGDLS and CDR2 YYNGEE. The CDR3 totals 16 residues. V dropped 4 bases and J dropped 5; count of bases not matched to a gene: 8. In DNA, the CDR3 is TGTGCCAGCAGCCCTCCTAGCGGGAGGGAGGTAGATACGCAGTATTTT. Translated: CASSPPSGREVDTQYF.

This chain joins TRBV29-1 and TRBJ2-7; D uncertain. Looked up from germline, CDR1 is SQVTM and CDR2 is ANQGSEA. The CDR3 contains 11 residues. V gave up 5 bases and J gave up 3 bases, with 8 bases separating them. Here the CDR3 reads CSVSAFYEQYF. CDR3 nucleotide sequence: TGCAGCGTTTCGGCCTTCTACGAGCAGTACTTC.

The sample holds one count of this clone. Other nucleotide sequences in the sample specify the same CDR3. The chain couples TRBV28 to TRBJ2-7, with 8 bases identical to TRBD2. With V trimmed by 6 bases and J by 2 bases, 6 bases remained unmatched. Germline CDR1 is MDHEN and CDR2 is SYDVKM. CDR3 length: 14 amino acids. CDR3 DNA: TGTGCCAGCAGCCCGTTAGCGGGAACCTACGAGCAGTACTTC. It is translated as CASSPLAGTYEQYF.

This rearrangement joins TRBV9 to TRBJ1-1; 7 bases align to TRBD1. J lost 0 bases, V lost 1 base, and 6 bases had no gene match. CDR3 length equals 16 residues. CDR1 and CDR2 from the germline V gene are SGDLS and YYNGEE. The CDR3 loop is CASSVPTGSMNTEAFF. The CDR3 nucleotides are TGTGCCAGCAGCGTACCGACAGGGTCCATGAACACTGAAGCTTTCTTT.

The chain recombines TRBV6-6 with TRBJ2-7, with D unresolved. This CDR3 region has 13 residues. Trimming left V 7 bases short and J 6 bases short, with 16 bases between. From germline, CDR1 is MNHNY and CDR2 SVGAGI (reference sequence). CDR3 residues: CASTPQADGEQYF. In nucleotides, the CDR3 is TGTGCCAGCACCCCGCAGGCGGATGGCGAGCAGTACTTC.

The chain employs TRBV27 and TRBJ1-5; 9 bases align to TRBD1. The CDR3 consists of 15 residues. Per the germline V gene, CDR1 is MNHEY and CDR2 is SMNVEV (reference sequence). J gave up 4 bases and V 7 bases, and 8 bases lay outside the gene matches. CDR3 protein: CASNSQGAANQPQHF. Here the CDR3 DNA reads TGTGCCAGCAACTCACAGGGGGCGGCAAATCAGCCCCAGCATTTT.

The J gene is TRBJ2-2, the V gene TRBV5-1; tentative D call: TRBD1 (6 bases). Trimming left V 5 bases short and J 1 base short, with 15 bases between. CDR1 is SGHRS, CDR2 YFSETQ, per germline. The length of the CDR3 is 16 residues. For the CDR3, the DNA is TGCGCCAGCAGATGGGGGCACAGGGAGAACACCGGGGAGCTGTTTTTT. Its translation is CASRWGHRENTGELFF.

The chain couples TRBV6-8 to TRBJ1-2; 9 positions agree with TRBD1. CDR1 and CDR2 from the germline V gene are MNHGY and SAAAGT. The V segment lost 8 bases and the J segment 2 bases; nucleotides outside the gene matches: 3. The CDR3 has 13 amino acids. CDR3 residues: CASLTGGNYGYTF. CDR3 sequence (DNA): TGTGCCAGCCTGACAGGGGGGAACTATGGCTACACCTTC.

The chain uses TRBV19 and TRBJ1-4; D gene uncertain. Germline CDR1 and CDR2: LNHDA and SQIVND (reference sequence). The CDR3 consists of 15 residues. Trimming removed 5 bases at V and 7 bases at J, with 17 bases between. As DNA, the CDR3 is TGTGCCAGTAGTCGCGTCACGGGATTGACTGAAAAACTGTTTTTT. Its protein is CASSRVTGLTEKLFF.

The V call is TRBV11-1, the J call TRBJ2-1; 11 bases agree with TRBD2. Germline CDR1 is SGHAT and CDR2 is FQDESV (reference sequence). This CDR3 has 17 residues. V shed 2 bases, J shed 3 bases, and the junction held 6 bases outside the gene matches. The CDR3 region has the DNA TGTGCCAGCAGCTTATCCGGGACTAGCGGAGGCTACAATGAGCAGTTCTTC. Translated: CASSLSGTSGGYNEQFF.

This chain connects TRBV7-9 to TRBJ2-7, with TRBD1 matching 8 bases. CDR1 and CDR2 (germline): SEHNR, FQNEAQ (reference sequence). Trimming took 5 bases from V and 4 from J; bases not matched to a gene: 10. The CDR3 extends over 15 amino acids. Here the CDR3 DNA reads TGTGCCAGCAGCCTCGGACAGGGAGTAGGGTACGAGCAGTACTTC. Protein: CASSLGQGVGYEQYF. Supplemented by reference TRBV7-9 and TRBJ2-7, the full variable domain reads DTGVSQNPRHKITKRGQNVTFRCDPISEHNRLYWYRQTLGQGPEFLTYFQNEAQLEKSRLLSDRFSAERPKGSFSTLEIQRTEQGDSAMYLCASSLGQGVGYEQYFGPGTRLTVT.

The chain combines TRBV5-6 with TRBJ2-1; no firm D call. The germline CDR1 and CDR2 sequences are SGHDT and YYEEEE. The V and J ends lost 1 base and 0 bases respectively, with 11 bases between them. This CDR3 contains 16 residues. The DNA for the CDR3 is TGTGCCAGCAGCTTGATCCGGAGAGTCTCCTACAATGAGCAGTTCTTC. This translates into CASSLIRRVSYNEQFF.

V and J are TRBV4-3 and TRBJ1-2; D gene ambiguous. The germline V gene encodes CDR1 LGHNA and CDR2 YSLEER. With 2 bases removed from V and 6 bases from J, the gap between germline ends came to 16 bases. CDR3 length: 15 amino acids. CDR3 in amino acids: CASSQTHLARDGYTF. DNA for the CDR3: TGCGCCAGCAGCCAAACCCACCTGGCCCGGGATGGCTACACCTTC.

The chain is built from TRBV14 and TRBJ2-2; 11 bases fit TRBD2. V was clipped by 4 bases and J by 4 bases; unmatched bases: 5. The germline V gene has CDR1 SGHDN and CDR2 FVKESK. There are 16 residues in the CDR3. CDR3 residues: CASSPRLAGFTGELFF. CDR3 nucleotides: TGTGCCAGCAGCCCTCGACTAGCGGGATTCACCGGGGAGCTGTTTTTT.

DNA of the CDR3: TGCGCCAGCAGCCAAGTTAGCGGGAAAATCTACGAGCAGTACTTC. It encodes CASSQVSGKIYEQYF. This rearrangement joins TRBV4-1 to TRBJ2-7, with TRBD2 identical over 8 bases. The CDR3 totals 15 residues. CDR1 and CDR2 from the germline V gene are MGHRA and YSYEKL. V was pared by 1 base and J by 3 bases, with 5 bases of the junction left unmatched.

V and J are TRBV27 and TRBJ1-2; 8 bases align to TRBD1. There are 17 residues in the CDR3. CDR1 MNHEY and CDR2 SMNVEV come from the germline V gene (reference sequence). V shed 5 bases and J 4 bases; nucleotides not matched to a gene: 15. The CDR3 DNA sequence: TGTGCCAGCAGTCCTTACGAGACAGGGGCCCTTATCTATGGCTACACCTTC. Amino acid sequence: CASSPYETGALIYGYTF.

V usage is TRBV4-3 and J usage is TRBJ2-1; TRBD2 matches at 7 bases. V shed 4 bases and J 4 bases; nucleotides not matched to a gene: 10. Germline-derived CDR1 and CDR2 are LGHNA and YSLEER. The CDR3 runs 16 residues. CDR3 DNA: TGCGCCAGCAGCCGCGAGGGGAGGGGAAAGTACAATGAGCAGTTCTTC. This gives the protein CASSREGRGKYNEQFF.

V usage is TRBV27 and J usage is TRBJ2-7; 7 nucleotides align to TRBD1. The CDR3 covers 14 residues. Germline-derived CDR1 and CDR2 are MNHEY and SMNVEV (reference sequence). V lost 11 bases to trimming and J lost 1 base; unmatched junction nucleotides: 11. CDR3 DNA: TGTGCCGCGGCCCTGGGCAGGGGGTCCTACGAGCAGTACTTC. Amino acids: CAAALGRGSYEQYF.

This clone has only one observation. Other DNA sequences in this sample translate to the same CDR3. The chain carries TRBV4-1 and TRBJ1-5, with a tentative D call TRBD1 (6 bases). The V end lost 4 bases, the J end lost 2 bases, and 12 bases lay between the germline ends. This CDR3 has 15 amino acids. Germline CDR1 and CDR2: MGHRA and YSYEKL. The DNA for the CDR3 is TGCGCCAGCAGCCCTAGGGGGACGGGCAATCAGCCCCAGCATTTT. Translating gives CASSPRGTGNQPQHF.

The chain recombines TRBV28 with TRBJ2-5; TRBD2 aligns across 9 bases. The CDR3 totals 16 residues. Germline CDR1 is MDHEN and CDR2 is SYDVKM. V was pared by 3 bases and J by 5 bases, with 10 bases of the junction left unmatched. CDR3 in DNA: TGTGCCAGCAGTTTCTTATCTAGCGGGATGCATGAGACCCAGTACTTC. This codes for CASSFLSSGMHETQYF.